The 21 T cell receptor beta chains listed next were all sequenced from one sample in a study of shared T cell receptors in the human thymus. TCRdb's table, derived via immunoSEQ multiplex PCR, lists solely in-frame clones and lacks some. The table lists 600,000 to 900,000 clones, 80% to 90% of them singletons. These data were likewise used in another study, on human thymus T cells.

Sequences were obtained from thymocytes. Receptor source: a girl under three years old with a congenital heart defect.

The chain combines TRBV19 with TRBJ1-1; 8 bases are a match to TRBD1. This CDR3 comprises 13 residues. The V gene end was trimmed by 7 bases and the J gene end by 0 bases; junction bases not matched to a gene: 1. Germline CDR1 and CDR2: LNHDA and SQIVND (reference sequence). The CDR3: CASTGGLNTEAFF. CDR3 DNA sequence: TGTGCCAGTACAGGGGGCCTGAACACTGAAGCTTTCTTT. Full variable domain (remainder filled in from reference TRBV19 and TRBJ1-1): DGGITQSPKYLFRKEGQNVTLSCEQNLNHDAMYWYRQDPGQGLRLIYYSQIVNDFQKGDIAEGYSVSREKKESFPLTVTSAQKNPTAFYLCASTGGLNTEAFFGQGTRLTVV.

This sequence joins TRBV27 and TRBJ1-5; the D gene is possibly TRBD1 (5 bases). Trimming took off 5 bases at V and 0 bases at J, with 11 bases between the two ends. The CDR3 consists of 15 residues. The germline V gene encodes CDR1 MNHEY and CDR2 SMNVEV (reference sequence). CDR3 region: CASSPGGYSNQPQHF. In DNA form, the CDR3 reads TGTGCCAGCAGTCCCGGGGGGTATAGCAATCAGCCCCAGCATTTT.

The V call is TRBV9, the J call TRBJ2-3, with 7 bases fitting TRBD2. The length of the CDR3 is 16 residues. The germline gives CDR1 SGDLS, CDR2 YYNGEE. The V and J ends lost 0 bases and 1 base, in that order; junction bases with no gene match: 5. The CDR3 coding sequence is TGTGCCAGCAGCGTAGATAGGGCGGGGGGCACAGATACGCAGTATTTT. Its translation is CASSVDRAGGTDTQYF.

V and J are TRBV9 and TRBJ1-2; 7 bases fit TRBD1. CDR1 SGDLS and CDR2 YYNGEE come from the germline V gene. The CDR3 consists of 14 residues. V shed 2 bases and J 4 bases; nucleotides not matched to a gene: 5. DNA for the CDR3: TGTGCCAGCAGCGTCGGGACAGCGGGCTATGGCTACACCTTC. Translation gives CASSVGTAGYGYTF.

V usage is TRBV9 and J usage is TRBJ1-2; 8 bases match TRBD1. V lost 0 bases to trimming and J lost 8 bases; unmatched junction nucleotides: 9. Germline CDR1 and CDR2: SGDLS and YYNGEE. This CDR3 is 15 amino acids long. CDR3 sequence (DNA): TGTGCCAGCAGCGTAGGTCCCCAGGGGGCAGAGGGCTACACCTTC. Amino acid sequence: CASSVGPQGAEGYTF.

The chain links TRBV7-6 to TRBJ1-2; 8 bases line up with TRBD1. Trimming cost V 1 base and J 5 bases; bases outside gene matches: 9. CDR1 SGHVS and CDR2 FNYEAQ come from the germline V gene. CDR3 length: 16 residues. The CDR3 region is CASSLVGGRGLYGYTF. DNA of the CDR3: TGTGCCAGCAGCTTAGTCGGTGGCAGGGGGCTGTATGGCTACACCTTC.

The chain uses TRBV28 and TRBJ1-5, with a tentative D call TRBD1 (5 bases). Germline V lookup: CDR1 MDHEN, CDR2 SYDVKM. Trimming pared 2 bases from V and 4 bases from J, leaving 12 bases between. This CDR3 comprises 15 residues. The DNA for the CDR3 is TGTGCCAGCAGTTTAGCAGGGTTGAAAAATCAGCCCCAGCATTTT. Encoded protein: CASSLAGLKNQPQHF.

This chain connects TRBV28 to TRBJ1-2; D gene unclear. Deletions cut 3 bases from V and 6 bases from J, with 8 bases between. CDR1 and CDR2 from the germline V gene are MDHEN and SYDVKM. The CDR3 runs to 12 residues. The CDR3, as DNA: TGTGCCAGCAGTTTTGGAGGGAATGGCTACACCTTC. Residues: CASSFGGNGYTF.

The CDR3: CASRKGTSGGVGGETQYF. The CDR3 DNA reads TGTGCCAGCAGGAAAGGGACTAGCGGGGGAGTGGGTGGGGAGACCCAGTACTTC. The chain is built from TRBV25-1 and TRBJ2-5, with 14 bases that match TRBD2. Germline values: CDR1 MGHDK, CDR2 SYGVNS. V lost 6 bases and J lost 5; bases outside the gene matches: 14. The CDR3 is 18 residues long.

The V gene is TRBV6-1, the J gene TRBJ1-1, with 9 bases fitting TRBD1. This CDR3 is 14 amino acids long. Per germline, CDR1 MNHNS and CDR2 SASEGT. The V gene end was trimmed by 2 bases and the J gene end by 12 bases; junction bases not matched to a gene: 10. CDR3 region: CASSESTLGQGSFF. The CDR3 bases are TGTGCCAGCAGTGAATCAACCCTAGGACAGGGGTCTTTCTTT.

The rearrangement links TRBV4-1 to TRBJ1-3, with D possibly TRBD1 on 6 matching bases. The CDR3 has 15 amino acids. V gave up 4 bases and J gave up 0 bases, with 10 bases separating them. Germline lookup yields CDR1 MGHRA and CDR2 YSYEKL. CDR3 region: CASSRGGISGNTIYF. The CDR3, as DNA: TGCGCCAGCAGCCGAGGGGGAATCTCTGGAAACACCATATATTTT.

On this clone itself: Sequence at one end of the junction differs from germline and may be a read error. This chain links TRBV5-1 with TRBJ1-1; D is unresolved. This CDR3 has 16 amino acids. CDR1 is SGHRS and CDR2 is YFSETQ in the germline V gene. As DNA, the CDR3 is TGCGCCAGCAGCTTGGTCCCTTCGCAGTTGAAGACTGAAGCTTTCTTT. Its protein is CASSLVPSQLKTEAFF.

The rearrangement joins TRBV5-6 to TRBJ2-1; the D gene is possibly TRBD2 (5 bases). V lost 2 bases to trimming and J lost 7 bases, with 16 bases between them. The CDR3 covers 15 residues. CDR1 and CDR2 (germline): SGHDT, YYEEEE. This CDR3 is CASSLKGRPGNEQFF. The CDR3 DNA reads TGTGCCAGCAGCTTAAAGGGCCGACCGGGGAATGAGCAGTTCTTC.

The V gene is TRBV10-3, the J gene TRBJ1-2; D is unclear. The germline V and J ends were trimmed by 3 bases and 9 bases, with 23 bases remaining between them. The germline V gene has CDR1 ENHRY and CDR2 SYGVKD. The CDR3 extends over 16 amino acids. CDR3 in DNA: TGTGCCATCAGTGAAGGGTTCGGGGTTCGAGGAGGTTGCTACACCTTC. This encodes CAISEGFGVRGGCYTF.

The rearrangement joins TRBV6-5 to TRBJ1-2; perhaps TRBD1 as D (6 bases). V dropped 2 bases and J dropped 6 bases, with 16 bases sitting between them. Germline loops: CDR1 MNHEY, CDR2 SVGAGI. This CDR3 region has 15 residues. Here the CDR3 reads CASSYSGGGPNGYTF. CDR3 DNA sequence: TGTGCCAGCAGTTACAGCGGGGGCGGGCCTAATGGCTACACCTTC.

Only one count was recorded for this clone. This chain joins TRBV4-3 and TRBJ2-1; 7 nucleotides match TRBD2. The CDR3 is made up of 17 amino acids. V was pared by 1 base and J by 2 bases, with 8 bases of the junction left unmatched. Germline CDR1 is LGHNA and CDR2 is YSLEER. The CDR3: CASSQAGSGVTYNEQFF. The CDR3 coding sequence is TGCGCCAGCAGCCAAGCTGGGAGCGGGGTTACCTACAATGAGCAGTTCTTC.

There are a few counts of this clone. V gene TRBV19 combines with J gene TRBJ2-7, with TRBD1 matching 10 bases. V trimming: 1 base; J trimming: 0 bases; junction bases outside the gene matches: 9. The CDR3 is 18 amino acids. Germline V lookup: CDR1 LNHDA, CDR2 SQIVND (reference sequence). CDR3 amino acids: CASSIGGRTGGISYEQYF. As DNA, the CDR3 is TGTGCCAGTAGTATAGGAGGTCGGACAGGGGGAATCTCCTACGAGCAGTACTTC. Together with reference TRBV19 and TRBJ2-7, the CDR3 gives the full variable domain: DGGITQSPKYLFRKEGQNVTLSCEQNLNHDAMYWYRQDPGQGLRLIYYSQIVNDFQKGDIAEGYSVSREKKESFPLTVTSAQKNPTAFYLCASSIGGRTGGISYEQYFGPGTRLTVT.

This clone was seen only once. The CDR3 bases are TGCAGCGTTGATGAACAGGCGGAGGGGGGGGAGCAGTACTTC. Residues: CSVDEQAEGGEQYF. This chain uses TRBV29-1 with TRBJ2-7, with D perhaps matching TRBD2 (7 bases). The CDR3 has 14 amino acids. Trimming removed 3 bases from V and 7 bases from J, with 19 bases in between. Per the germline V gene, CDR1 is SQVTM and CDR2 is ANQGSEA.

In nucleotides, the CDR3 is TGTGCCAGCAGCCTAGGGGCCCCTGTTCCTGCGACTAATGAAAAACTGTTTTTT. Translated: CASSLGAPVPATNEKLFF. The chain recombines TRBV7-3 with TRBJ1-4; D is possibly TRBD1 (5 bases). V lost 5 bases, J lost 2 bases, and 21 bases lay in between. This CDR3 is built from 18 residues. Germline CDR1 and CDR2: SGHTA and FQGTGA.

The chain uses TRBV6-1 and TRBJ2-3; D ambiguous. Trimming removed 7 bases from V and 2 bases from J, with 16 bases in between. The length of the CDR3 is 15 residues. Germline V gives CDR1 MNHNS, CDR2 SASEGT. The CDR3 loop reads CASTTNQVSTDTQYF. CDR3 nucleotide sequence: TGTGCCAGCACCACGAACCAGGTTTCCACAGATACGCAGTATTTT.

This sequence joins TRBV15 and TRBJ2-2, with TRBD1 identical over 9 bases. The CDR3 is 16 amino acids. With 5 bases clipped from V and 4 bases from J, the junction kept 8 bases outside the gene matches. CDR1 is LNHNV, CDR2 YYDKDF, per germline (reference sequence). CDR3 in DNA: TGTGCCACCAGCGGCGACAGGGGGGTTCGCACCGGGGAGCTGTTTTTT. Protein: CATSGDRGVRTGELFF.